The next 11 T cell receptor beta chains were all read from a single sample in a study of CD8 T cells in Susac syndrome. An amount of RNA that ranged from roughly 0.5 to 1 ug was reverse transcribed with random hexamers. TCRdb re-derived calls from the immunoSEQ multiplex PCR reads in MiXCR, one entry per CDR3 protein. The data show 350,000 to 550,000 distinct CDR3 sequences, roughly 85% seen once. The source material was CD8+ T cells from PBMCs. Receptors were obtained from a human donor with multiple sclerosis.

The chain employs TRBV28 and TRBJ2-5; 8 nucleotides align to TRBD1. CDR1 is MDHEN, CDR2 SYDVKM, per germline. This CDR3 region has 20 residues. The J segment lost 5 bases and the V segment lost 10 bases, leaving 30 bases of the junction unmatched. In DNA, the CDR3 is TGTGCCACCGCCATGGGGCCTCCCGGGACAGGCTTCTTGGGTGGGGAGACCCAGTACTTC. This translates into CATAMGPPGTGFLGGETQYF.

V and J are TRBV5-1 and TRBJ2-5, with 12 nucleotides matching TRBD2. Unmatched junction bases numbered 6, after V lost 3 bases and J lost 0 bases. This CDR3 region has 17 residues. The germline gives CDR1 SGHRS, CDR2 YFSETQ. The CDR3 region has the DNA TGCGCCAGCAGCTCTGGACTAGCGGGGATGAACCAAGAGACCCAGTACTTC. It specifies CASSSGLAGMNQETQYF.

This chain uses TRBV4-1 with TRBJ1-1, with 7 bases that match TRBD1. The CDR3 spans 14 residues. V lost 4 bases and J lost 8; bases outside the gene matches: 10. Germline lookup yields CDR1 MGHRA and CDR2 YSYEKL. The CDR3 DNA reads TGCGCCAGCAGCCCAGGGGGAGGGGTCGGAGAAGCTTTCTTT. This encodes CASSPGGGVGEAFF.

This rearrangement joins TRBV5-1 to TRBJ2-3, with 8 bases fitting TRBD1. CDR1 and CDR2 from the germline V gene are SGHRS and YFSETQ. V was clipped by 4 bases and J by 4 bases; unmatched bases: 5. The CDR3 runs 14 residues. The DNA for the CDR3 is TGCGCCAGCAGCCAAGGACAGGGCCCAGATACGCAGTATTTT. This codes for CASSQGQGPDTQYF. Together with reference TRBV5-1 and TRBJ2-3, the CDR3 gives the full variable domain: KAGVTQTPRYLIKTRGQQVTLSCSPISGHRSVSWYQQTPGQGLQFLFEYFSETQRNKGNFPGRFSGRQFSNSRSEMNVSTLELGDSALYLCASSQGQGPDTQYFGPGTRLTVL.

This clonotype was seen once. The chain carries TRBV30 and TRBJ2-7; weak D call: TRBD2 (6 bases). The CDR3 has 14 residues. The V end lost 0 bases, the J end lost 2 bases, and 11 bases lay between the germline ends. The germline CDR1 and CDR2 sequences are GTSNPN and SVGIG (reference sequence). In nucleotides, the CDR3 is TGTGCCTGGAGTGTGGGGGGTCCCACCTACGAGCAGTACTTC. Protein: CAWSVGGPTYEQYF.

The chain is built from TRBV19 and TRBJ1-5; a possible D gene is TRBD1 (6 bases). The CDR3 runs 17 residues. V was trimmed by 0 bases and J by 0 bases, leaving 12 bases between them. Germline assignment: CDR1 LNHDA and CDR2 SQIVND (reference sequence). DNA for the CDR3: TGTGCCAGTAGTATAGATAAACGGGGGGCTAGCAATCAGCCCCAGCATTTT. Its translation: CASSIDKRGASNQPQHF. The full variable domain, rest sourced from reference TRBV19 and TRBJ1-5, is DGGITQSPKYLFRKEGQNVTLSCEQNLNHDAMYWYRQDPGQGLRLIYYSQIVNDFQKGDIAEGYSVSREKKESFPLTVTSAQKNPTAFYLCASSIDKRGASNQPQHFGDGTRLSIL.

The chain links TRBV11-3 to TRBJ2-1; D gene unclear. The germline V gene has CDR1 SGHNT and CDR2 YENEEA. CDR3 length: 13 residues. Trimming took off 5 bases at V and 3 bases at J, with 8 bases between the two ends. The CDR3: CASSQSNYNEQFF. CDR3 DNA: TGTGCCAGCAGCCAATCCAACTACAATGAGCAGTTCTTC.

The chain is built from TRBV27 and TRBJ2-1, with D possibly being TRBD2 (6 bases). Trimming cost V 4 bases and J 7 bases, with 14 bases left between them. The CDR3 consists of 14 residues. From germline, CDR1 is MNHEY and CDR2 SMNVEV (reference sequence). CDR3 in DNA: TGTGCCAGCAGTTCCGGACTAACATGGAATGAGCAGTTCTTC. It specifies CASSSGLTWNEQFF.

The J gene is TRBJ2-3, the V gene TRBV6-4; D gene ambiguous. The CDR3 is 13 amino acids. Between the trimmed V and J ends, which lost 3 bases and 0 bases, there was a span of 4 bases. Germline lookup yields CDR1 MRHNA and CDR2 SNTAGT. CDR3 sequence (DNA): TGTGCCAGCAGTGAAAAGAGCACAGATACGCAGTATTTT. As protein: CASSEKSTDTQYF.

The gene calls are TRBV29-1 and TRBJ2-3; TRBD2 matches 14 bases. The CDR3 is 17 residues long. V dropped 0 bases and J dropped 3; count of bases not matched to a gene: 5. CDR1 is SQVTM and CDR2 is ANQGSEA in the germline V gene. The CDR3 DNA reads TGCAGCGTTGAAGAGGGGACTAGCGGGAGTCGGACAGATACGCAGTATTTT. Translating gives CSVEEGTSGSRTDTQYF.

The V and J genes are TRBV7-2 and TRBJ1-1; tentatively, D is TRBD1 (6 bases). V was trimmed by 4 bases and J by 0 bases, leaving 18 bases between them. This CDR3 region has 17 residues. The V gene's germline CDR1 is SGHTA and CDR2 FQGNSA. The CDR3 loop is CASSSPRGGDLNTEAFF. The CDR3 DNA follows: TGTGCCAGCAGCTCACCCAGGGGTGGGGATTTGAACACTGAAGCTTTCTTT.